The next 27 T cell receptor beta chains were all read from a single sample in a study of early T cells in non-severe SARS-CoV-2 infection. TCRdb analysed the 5' RACE reads with MiXCR anew, one entry per CDR3 protein. The data hold more than 65,000 distinct CDR3 sequences, with roughly 13% observed a single time. Sequenced sample: whole blood. The receptor source for this set is an adult who was a healthcare worker with PCR-confirmed SARS-CoV-2 infection or an uninfected control (not recorded which).

This clonotype turned up a few times. The rearrangement uses TRBV2 and TRBJ1-5, with D possibly matching TRBD1 (5 bases). The CDR3 has 14 residues. Germline V CDR1 and CDR2: SNHLY, FYNNEI. V was shortened by 7 bases and J by 3 bases, with 13 bases between the two germline ends. The CDR3 nucleotides are TGTGCCAGCAAGGCGGGGCTCCTCAATCAGCCCCAGCATTTT. This codes for CASKAGLLNQPQHF.

This clonotype was observed a handful of times. The chain carries TRBV6-5 and TRBJ2-3; 8 bases map to TRBD1. Germline CDR1 and CDR2: MNHEY and SVGAGI. The trim removed 4 bases at V and 1 base at J, leaving 10 bases unmatched. This CDR3 has 17 amino acids. In DNA form, the CDR3 reads TGTGCCAGCAGTTCCCATCACCTGACAGGGGGCACAGATACGCAGTATTTT. It encodes CASSSHHLTGGTDTQYF.

In its sample, this clonotype was seen many times. V is TRBV11-2 and J is TRBJ2-3; D gene unclear. V was clipped by 3 bases and J by 2 bases, with 3 bases between them. This CDR3 spans 12 amino acids. Per germline, CDR1 SGHAT and CDR2 FQNNGV. CDR3 in DNA: TGTGCCAGCAGCTTCTTCACAGATACGCAGTATTTT. The encoded protein is CASSFFTDTQYF.

The table lists this clonotype with many counts. The rearrangement links TRBV2 to TRBJ1-5; 8 bases are a match to TRBD1. The germline V gene has CDR1 SNHLY and CDR2 FYNNEI. V shed 7 bases, J shed 5 bases, and the junction held 10 bases outside the gene matches. The CDR3 runs to 15 residues. CDR3 amino acids: CASKPGQGRYQPQHF. CDR3 in DNA: TGTGCCAGCAAACCTGGACAGGGCAGGTATCAGCCCCAGCATTTT.

Worth noting for this clonotype: At one end, the junction sequence differs from germline, possibly due to a read error. This rearrangement joins TRBV7-7 to TRBJ2-5; D is possibly TRBD2 (5 bases). Germline-derived CDR1 and CDR2 are SSHAT and FNYEAQ (reference sequence). The CDR3 covers 12 residues. CDR3 region: CASSPTKYPQYF. DNA of the CDR3: TGTGCTAGCAGCCCGACTAAGTATCCCCAGTACTTC.

This clonotype was counted a few times. The chain joins TRBV7-9 to TRBJ2-7; the D gene is possibly TRBD1 (6 bases). This CDR3 contains 14 residues. With 4 bases removed from V and 2 bases from J, the gap between germline ends came to 12 bases. Germline V gene lookup returns CDR1 SEHNR and CDR2 FQNEAQ (reference sequence). The CDR3: CASSSNRETYEQYF. CDR3 bases: TGTGCCAGCAGCTCAAACAGGGAGACCTACGAGCAGTACTTC.

This clonotype came up a few times. The rearrangement uses TRBV4-1 and TRBJ2-2, with TRBD2 matching 10 bases. Germline-derived CDR1 and CDR2 are MGHRA and YSYEKL. The CDR3 consists of 20 residues. Germline trimming cut 0 bases from V and 2 bases from J; bases unmatched to any gene: 12. For the CDR3, the DNA is TGCGCCAGCAGCCAAGAACGAGGGGTCCTAGCGGGGGCCAACACCGGGGAGCTGTTTTTT. It codes for CASSQERGVLAGANTGELFF.

The V and J genes are TRBV4-2 and TRBJ1-3, with no clear D. The V gene's germline CDR1 is LGHNA and CDR2 YNFKEQ. V was clipped by 0 bases and J by 8 bases, with 11 bases between them. The CDR3 is 14 amino acids. The CDR3: CASSQDTYTDTIYF. CDR3 DNA sequence: TGTGCCAGCAGCCAAGATACGTACACGGACACCATATATTTT.

This clonotype was detected ten times or more. This chain links TRBV12-5 with TRBJ2-6; D not resolved. This CDR3 is 16 amino acids long. CDR1 LGHNT and CDR2 FRNRAP come from the germline V gene. Trimming left V 6 bases short and J 0 bases short, with 12 bases between. The CDR3 nucleotides read TGTGCTAGTGGCCCATCCAACCACTCTGGGGCCAACGTCCTGACTTTC. Its protein is CASGPSNHSGANVLTF. Based on the CDR3 plus reference TRBV12-5 and TRBJ2-6, the full variable domain is DARVTQTPRHKVTEMGQEVTMRCQPILGHNTVFWYRQTMMQGLELLAYFRNRAPLDDSGMPKDRFSAEMPDATLATLKIQPSEPRDSAVYFCASGPSNHSGANVLTFGAGSRLTVL.

This clonotype was found a few times. This sequence joins TRBV6-4 and TRBJ2-3; the match to TRBD2 covers 10 bases. CDR1 and CDR2 (germline): MRHNA, SNTAGT. The CDR3 is 15 amino acids. The junction had 5 bases not matched to a gene; V was cut back by 2 bases and J by 6 bases. The CDR3 DNA reads as TGTGCCAGCAGTGACAAACTAGCGGGGTCCGATACGCAGTATTTT. This sequence encodes CASSDKLAGSDTQYF.

Ten or more counts support this clonotype. This chain links TRBV10-1 with TRBJ2-7; D not certain. V was shortened by 3 bases and J by 5 bases, with 11 bases between the two germline ends. Germline CDR1 is WNHNN and CDR2 is SYGVQD (reference sequence). The CDR3 loop spans 13 amino acids. CDR3 amino acids: CASSEKPFHEQYF. DNA of the CDR3: TGCGCCAGCAGTGAAAAGCCCTTCCACGAGCAGTACTTC.

This clonotype occurred many times. CDR3 in DNA: TGTGCCAGCAGCGTAGAGGAGAGCTCTGGAAACACCATATATTTT. Encoded protein: CASSVEESSGNTIYF. This sequence joins TRBV9 and TRBJ1-3, with no clear D. Germline loops: CDR1 SGDLS, CDR2 YYNGEE. The V end was cut by 0 bases, the J end by 0 bases, with 7 bases between. The CDR3 runs 15 residues. Using reference TRBV9 and TRBJ1-3 for the parts outside the CDR3, the full variable domain is DSGVTQTPKHLITATGQRVTLRCSPRSGDLSVYWYQQSLDQGLQFLIQYYNGEERAKGNILERFSAQQFPDLHSELNLSSLELGDSALYFCASSVEESSGNTIYFGEGSWLTVV.

This clonotype appeared a few times. The chain has TRBV9 and TRBJ2-7; 8 bases fit TRBD1. The V and J ends lost 4 bases and 0 bases, in that order; junction bases with no gene match: 9. CDR1 SGDLS and CDR2 YYNGEE come from the germline V gene. CDR3 length: 16 amino acids. The CDR3 DNA sequence: TGTGCCAGCAGCCCACGGGGACAGGCCGGCTCCTACGAGCAGTACTTC. It translates to CASSPRGQAGSYEQYF.

The rearrangement uses TRBV4-3 and TRBJ2-7; D tentatively fits TRBD1 or TRBD2 (6 bases each). Trimming left V 1 base short and J 6 bases short, with 13 bases between. Germline CDR1 and CDR2: LGHNA and YSLEER. The CDR3 length is 14 residues. The CDR3 coding sequence is TGCGCCAGCAGCCAAGCGAGGGGGGCACTCGAGCAGTACTTC. It encodes CASSQARGALEQYF.

This clonotype was counted a few times. The rearrangement links TRBV7-2 to TRBJ2-5; 13 positions agree with TRBD2. The CDR3 is made up of 20 amino acids. J was trimmed by 2 bases and V by 4 bases; bases with no gene match: 16. The germline CDR1 and CDR2 sequences are SGHTA and FQGNSA. CDR3 DNA: TGTGCCAGCAGCTCCCGGACGGTACCGGGACTAGCGGGACTACAAGAGACCCAGTACTTC. Its translation is CASSSRTVPGLAGLQETQYF.

This clonotype showed up many times. The rearrangement links TRBV7-8 to TRBJ1-3; perhaps TRBD1 as D (5 bases). The CDR3 spans 16 residues. V was cut by 3 bases and J by 4 bases, with 16 bases left in between. Germline V gene sequence: CDR1 SGHVS, CDR2 FQNEAQ. CDR3 DNA: TGTGCCAGCAGCTTCGGTACGACAGCGTCGGGAAACACCATATATTTT. This gives the protein CASSFGTTASGNTIYF.

The table lists this clonotype with many counts. The J gene is TRBJ1-5, the V gene TRBV30, with 12 bases lining up with TRBD1. Trimming removed 5 bases from V and 6 bases from J; junction bases left unmatched: 5. The CDR3 covers 14 residues. Germline values: CDR1 GTSNPN, CDR2 SVGIG (reference sequence). CDR3 in amino acids: CAWAGTGGSQPQHF. In DNA, the CDR3 is TGTGCCTGGGCCGGGACAGGGGGCAGTCAGCCCCAGCATTTT. The full variable domain, in which reference TRBV30 and TRBJ1-5 provide the parts outside the CDR3, is SQTIHQWPATLVQPVGSPLSLECTVEGTSNPNLYWYRQAAGRGLQLLFYSVGIGQISSEVPQNLSASRPQDRQFILSSKKLLLSDSGFYLCAWAGTGGSQPQHFGDGTRLSIL.

V and J are TRBV20-1 and TRBJ1-2; weak D call: TRBD1 (6 bases). The CDR3 has 17 amino acids. Germline V lookup: CDR1 DFQATT, CDR2 SNEGSKA (reference sequence). The V gene lost 0 bases and the J gene lost 8 bases, with 25 bases spanning the gap. The CDR3 region has the DNA TGCAGTGCTAGAGACCCCCAGACAGGCCAAGAGACAGAGGGCTACACCTTC. Its protein is CSARDPQTGQETEGYTF.

A few counts support this clonotype. V is TRBV19 and J is TRBJ1-4; tentatively, D is TRBD1 (5 bases). V was shortened by 8 bases and J by 2 bases, with 9 bases between the two germline ends. The germline CDR1 and CDR2 sequences are LNHDA and SQIVND (reference sequence). This CDR3 spans 13 amino acids. The CDR3 DNA reads TGTGCCAGTGAAGGGGCGACTAATGAAAAACTGTTTTTT. This codes for CASEGATNEKLFF.

This clonotype has a count of ten or more. The rearrangement links TRBV5-5 to TRBJ2-7, with D unresolved. Per germline, CDR1 SGHKS and CDR2 YYEKEE (reference sequence). Between the trimmed V and J ends, which lost 0 bases and 0 bases, there was a span of 7 bases. The CDR3 is 14 residues long. CDR3 coding DNA: TGTGCCAGCAGCTTGGACCCAGCCTCCTACGAGCAGTACTTC. This translates into CASSLDPASYEQYF. Supplemented by reference TRBV5-5 and TRBJ2-7, the full variable domain reads DAGVTQSPTHLIKTRGQQVTLRCSPISGHKSVSWYQQVLGQGPQFIFQYYEKEERGRGNFPDRFSARQFPNYSSELNVNALLLGDSALYLCASSLDPASYEQYFGPGTRLTVT.

J is TRBJ2-3 and V is TRBV7-9; TRBD2 matches 8 bases. The CDR3 is 16 amino acids. Germline CDR1 and CDR2: SEHNR and FQNEAQ (reference sequence). V was pared by 4 bases and J by 2 bases, with 8 bases of the junction left unmatched. CDR3 loop: CASSYPSGGSTDTQYF. In DNA form, the CDR3 reads TGTGCCAGCAGCTACCCCAGCGGGGGCTCCACAGATACGCAGTATTTT.

This chain links TRBV6-2 or TRBV6-3 with TRBJ2-1, with 7 bases fitting TRBD2. Looked up from germline, CDR1 is MNHEY and CDR2 is SVGEGT. V was pared by 6 bases and J by 2 bases, with 10 bases of the junction left unmatched. This CDR3 contains 16 residues. The chain's CDR3 is CASRPLAGVPYNEQFF. In DNA form, the CDR3 reads TGTGCCAGCAGGCCCCTTGCGGGGGTCCCCTACAATGAGCAGTTCTTC.

This chain uses TRBV29-1 with TRBJ1-4; a possible D gene is TRBD1 (5 bases). The germline CDR1 and CDR2 sequences are SQVTM and ANQGSEA. This CDR3 is 11 amino acids long. Trimming took 5 bases from V and 7 from J, leaving 8 bases between them. The CDR3 spells CSVRGSEKLFF. CDR3 in DNA: TGCAGCGTTCGGGGGAGTGAAAAACTGTTTTTT.

This clonotype was counted at least ten times. This sequence joins TRBV7-3 and TRBJ1-1; D is unresolved. The CDR3 length is 16 residues. V dropped 1 base and J dropped 5 bases, with 17 bases sitting between them. The V gene's germline CDR1 is SGHTA and CDR2 FQGTGA. As DNA, the CDR3 is TGTGCCAGCAGCTTAAGTTGGGGTCAGGCTGGGACTGAAGCTTTCTTT. This sequence encodes CASSLSWGQAGTEAFF. The entire variable domain, with the rest obtained from reference TRBV7-3 and TRBJ1-1, is as follows: GAGVSQTPSNKVTEKGKYVELRCDPISGHTALYWYRQSLGQGPEFLIYFQGTGAADDSGLPNDRFFAVRPEGSVSTLKIQRTERGDSAVYLCASSLSWGQAGTEAFFGQGTRLTVV.

This chain connects TRBV4-3 to TRBJ1-2, with 7 bases lining up with TRBD1. The germline CDR1 and CDR2 sequences are LGHNA and YSLEER. J lost 0 bases, V lost 1 base, and 2 bases had no gene match. CDR3 length equals 15 residues. The CDR3 region has the DNA TGCGCCAGCAGCCAAGGAACAGGGGCTAACTATGGCTACACCTTC. This translates into CASSQGTGANYGYTF.

This clonotype was seen at least ten times. The chain uses TRBV20-1 and TRBJ2-7; D remains unclear. The CDR3 totals 14 residues. V gave up 6 bases and J gave up 8 bases, with 23 bases separating them. The germline CDR1 and CDR2 sequences are DFQATT and SNEGSKA (reference sequence). The chain's CDR3 is CSADTTIDGRKQYF. The DNA for the CDR3 is TGCAGTGCCGACACCACTATCGACGGGCGAAAGCAGTACTTC.

This clonotype has ten or more counts. The J gene is TRBJ1-1, the V gene TRBV20-1; TRBD1 is a possible D gene (5 bases). CDR1 is DFQATT, CDR2 SNEGSKA, per germline (reference sequence). This CDR3 comprises 17 residues. V gave up 1 base and J gave up 3 bases, with 21 bases separating them. CDR3 DNA: TGCAGTGCTAGAGGTACAGGTATAGGGGTCTGGGACACTGAAGCTTTCTTT. Amino acids: CSARGTGIGVWDTEAFF.